The rows below give T cell receptor beta chains drawn from one sample of a study of T-cell reconstitution after alpha-beta-depleted transplantation in children. One entry per CDR3 protein, called by TCRdb with MiXCR from the PCR reads. This table holds about 640,000 distinct CDR3 sequences, around 13% found once. This material consisted of PBMCs, mostly from graft donor cells, taken 360 days after TCRalphabeta/CD19-depleted stem cell transplant. The receptors here all came from a male patient aged 10 to 17 who had a stem cell transplant for acute myeloid leukemia, so the T cells may come from the graft donor. The CDR3 runs from the conserved cysteine through the conserved F or W. The D gene is left open where the match is weak. Rows may omit the clone size; those that give it use once, few, many or a size class.

abundance: .
j_gene: TRBJ2-7
v_gene: TRBV28
d_gene: .
CDR3aa: CASSFLEGITYEQYF
CDR3nt: TGTGCCAGCAGTTTTTTGGAGGGAATTACCTACGAGCAGTACTTC

abundance: many
j_gene: TRBJ2-7
v_gene: TRBV20-1
d_gene: .
CDR3aa: CSAPKPNEQYF
CDR3nt: TGCAGTGCACCAAAACCCAACGAGCAGTACTTC

abundance: few
j_gene: TRBJ2-5
v_gene: TRBV10-3
d_gene: TRBD1
CDR3aa: CAISGAGGEETQYF
CDR3nt: TGTGCCATCAGTGGGGCAGGGGGCGAAGAGACCCAGTACTTC

abundance: few
j_gene: TRBJ1-5
v_gene: TRBV29-1
d_gene: TRBD1
CDR3aa: CSAETGNSNQPQHF
CDR3nt: TGCAGCGCCGAGACAGGGAATAGCAATCAGCCCCAGCATTTT

abundance: few
j_gene: TRBJ1-6
v_gene: TRBV6-5
d_gene: TRBD1
CDR3aa: CASSYSRGPNRGPNSPLHF
CDR3nt: TGTGCCAGCAGTTACTCGAGGGGACCGAACAGGGGACCAAATTCACCCCTCCACTTT

abundance: .
j_gene: TRBJ2-4
v_gene: TRBV20-1
d_gene: .
CDR3aa: CSASDYGAKNIQYF
CDR3nt: TGCAGTGCTAGCGACTATGGGGCCAAAAACATTCAGTACTTC

abundance: .
j_gene: TRBJ1-1
v_gene: TRBV6-2/TRBV6-3
d_gene: .
CDR3aa: CASRNHREEGEAFF
CDR3nt: TGTGCCAGCAGAAACCACAGGGAAGAAGGTGAAGCTTTCTTT

abundance: .
j_gene: TRBJ2-1
v_gene: TRBV28
d_gene: .
CDR3aa: CASSLSGRYYNEQFF
CDR3nt: TGTGCCAGCAGTTTATCCGGGCGGTACTACAATGAGCAGTTCTTC

abundance: .
j_gene: TRBJ2-5
v_gene: TRBV5-5
d_gene: TRBD2
CDR3aa: CASSFPAGVETQYF
CDR3nt: TGTGCCAGCAGCTTCCCCGCGGGAGTTGAGACCCAGTACTTC

abundance: .
j_gene: TRBJ2-2
v_gene: TRBV20-1
d_gene: TRBD2
CDR3aa: CSAVGWKGLAANTGELFF
CDR3nt: TGCAGTGCTGTGGGATGGAAGGGACTAGCGGCGAACACCGGGGAGCTGTTTTTT

abundance: .
j_gene: TRBJ2-7
v_gene: TRBV7-2
d_gene: .
CDR3aa: CASSPAWNEQYF
CDR3nt: TGTGCCAGCAGCCCAGCCTGGAACGAGCAGTACTTC

abundance: .
j_gene: TRBJ1-1
v_gene: TRBV7-9
d_gene: .
CDR3aa: CASSFYADGRTEAFF
CDR3nt: TGTGCCAGCAGCTTTTATGCGGATGGTCGCACTGAAGCTTTCTTT

abundance: many
j_gene: TRBJ2-1
v_gene: TRBV6-4
d_gene: .
CDR3aa: CASSVGPPGYNEQFF
CDR3nt: TGTGCCAGCAGTGTGGGGCCCCCTGGCTACAATGAGCAGTTCTTC

abundance: few
j_gene: TRBJ1-5
v_gene: TRBV6-1
d_gene: TRBD1
CDR3aa: CASSTGGNQPQHF
CDR3nt: TGTGCCAGCAGTACAGGGGGCAATCAGCCCCAGCATTTT

abundance: few
j_gene: TRBJ2-2
v_gene: TRBV29-1
d_gene: .
CDR3aa: CSVELGGNTGELFF
CDR3nt: TGCAGCGTTGAACTTGGCGGGAACACCGGGGAGCTGTTTTTT

abundance: few
j_gene: TRBJ2-3
v_gene: TRBV30
d_gene: .
CDR3aa: CAWSRSDTQYF
CDR3nt: TGTGCCTGGAGCAGGTCAGATACGCAGTATTTT

abundance: few
j_gene: TRBJ1-1
v_gene: TRBV5-1
d_gene: TRBD1
CDR3aa: CASSLPTDRGPNTEAFF
CDR3nt: TGCGCCAGCAGCTTGCCCACCGACAGGGGACCGAACACTGAAGCTTTCTTT

abundance: few
j_gene: TRBJ2-3
v_gene: TRBV27
d_gene: TRBD1
CDR3aa: CASSPLLTGGPDTQYF
CDR3nt: TGTGCCAGCAGTCCACTCTTGACAGGGGGCCCAGATACGCAGTATTTT

abundance: few
j_gene: TRBJ2-3
v_gene: TRBV28
d_gene: TRBD2
CDR3aa: CASGSSGEGLTQYF
CDR3nt: TGTGCCAGCGGTTCTTCGGGGGAGGGCCTGACGCAGTATTTT

abundance: .
j_gene: TRBJ2-5
v_gene: TRBV4-3
d_gene: TRBD2
CDR3aa: CASSQEEASGYQETQYF
CDR3nt: TGCGCCAGCAGCCAAGAAGAGGCTAGCGGGTACCAAGAGACCCAGTACTTC

abundance: .
j_gene: TRBJ2-1
v_gene: TRBV6-1
d_gene: TRBD2
CDR3aa: CASSPLLAGDLNEQFF
CDR3nt: TGTGCCAGCAGTCCCCTTCTAGCGGGAGATCTAAATGAGCAGTTCTTC

abundance: .
j_gene: TRBJ2-3
v_gene: TRBV20-1
d_gene: TRBD1
CDR3aa: CSAPKTGGAPDTQYF
CDR3nt: TGCAGTGCCCCGAAGACAGGGGGCGCCCCAGATACGCAGTATTTT

abundance: few
j_gene: TRBJ2-2
v_gene: TRBV27
d_gene: .
CDR3aa: CASSSGQSTGELFF
CDR3nt: TGTGCCAGCAGTTCCGGACAATCCACCGGGGAGCTGTTTTTT

abundance: few
j_gene: TRBJ2-3
v_gene: TRBV6-4
d_gene: TRBD1
CDR3aa: CASSVDRGSDTQYF
CDR3nt: TGTGCCAGCAGTGTAGACAGGGGTTCAGATACGCAGTATTTT